In this sample, the clone carrying this T cell receptor (beta chain) is medium-sized. This entry belongs to a study of PD-1 blockade in classical Hodgkin lymphoma. Germline loops: CDR1 LNHDA, CDR2 SQIVND (reference sequence). The V end lost 0 bases, the J end lost 5 bases, and 17 bases lay between the germline ends. The CDR3 covers 17 residues. The time point denotes: cycle 4 day 1 (C4D1), after more than five weeks of nivolumab. All trial patients relapsed after autologous stem cell transplantation. The method was immunoSEQ multiplex PCR; TCRdb's version includes in-frame clones alone and lacks a portion of them. This table holds 40,000 to 45,000 clones, roughly two thirds found once.

The V gene is TRBV19, the J gene TRBJ1-5; possible D gene TRBD1, 6 bases. The TCR comes from a human donor with classical Hodgkin lymphoma. This sample comprised peripheral blood mononuclear cells (PBMCs), obtained before the fourth cycle of nivolumab. Written as DNA, the CDR3 is TGTGCCAGTAGTATAGATCACTGGGGGCGCGTGCATCAGCCCCAGCATTTT. Translating gives CASSIDHWGRVHQPQHF.